A selection of T cell receptor beta chains follows, all from one sample in a study of T cells in Graves' hyperthyroidism and ophthalmopathy. MiXCR was run by TCRdb on the multiplex PCR reads, yielding one entry per CDR3 protein. The sample consists of some 650,000 distinct CDR3 sequences, 16% of them appearing once. The sequencing input was blood. These receptors originate from a woman between 35 and 50 years old with Graves' ophthalmopathy. The conserved cysteine and the conserved F or W are not part of the CDR3 here.

>TRBJ1-1|TRBV9
ASSVAEAGRSEAF
>TRBJ2-5|TRBV20-1
SASPVTLGETQY
>TRBJ2-1|TRBV18
ASSPETSGRDEQF
>TRBJ2-2|TRBV10-1
ASSVVRYDTGELF
>TRBJ1-2|TRBV12-3/TRBV12-4
ASSFTGVGYGYT
>TRBJ2-1|TRBV12-3/TRBV12-4
ASVSGTGNEQF
>TRBJ2-5|TRBV2
ASRTSTETQY
>TRBJ2-7|TRBV6-1
ASSATASGEQY
>TRBJ1-3|TRBV19
ASSPWTVRSGNTIY
>TRBJ1-5|TRBV6-1
ASRGTALIYQPQH
>TRBJ2-2|TRBV6-2/TRBV6-3
ASSYRSGTGELF
>TRBJ2-7|TRBV24-1
ATSDNPGQGYEQY
>TRBJ1-3|TRBV5-1
ASSLGMTSGNTIY
>TRBJ2-3|TRBV20-1
SAELAEAGPLTDTQY
>TRBJ2-1|TRBV29-1
SVGGTSGRANEQF
>TRBJ2-1|TRBV27
ASRAGQNNEQF
>TRBJ1-1|TRBV18
ASSPRDPMNTEAF
>TRBJ1-1|TRBV20-1
SLIAGTVNTEAF
>TRBJ1-1|TRBV20-1
SAPTALNTEAF
>TRBJ2-7|TRBV20-1
SAPDYGEQY
>TRBJ2-5|TRBV18
ASSPTQGVQETQY
>TRBJ2-4|TRBV18
ASSPLRTGRGLDIQY
>TRBJ1-1|TRBV20-1
SASPTVEAF
>TRBJ1-6|TRBV12-3/TRBV12-4
ASSSRTGTLSPLH
>TRBJ2-7|TRBV29-1
SAQATGGHEQY
>TRBJ2-2|TRBV3-1
ASSHDPFGELF
>TRBJ2-5|TRBV2
ASRRGLGETQY
>TRBJ1-1|TRBV27
ASSSGTSSAF
>TRBJ2-2|TRBV11-2
ASSLLVATTGELF
>TRBJ1-5|TRBV4-1
ASSQDSITNQPQH
>TRBJ1-1|TRBV30
AWWKGGRNTEAF
>TRBJ2-1|TRBV11-3
ASSDGQGLSDEQF
>TRBJ1-4|TRBV12-3/TRBV12-4
ASSRPGTPNEKLF
>TRBJ2-1|TRBV20-1
SARDPGLVGNEQF
>TRBJ2-5|TRBV20-1
SADDSGRQWGRETQY
>TRBJ2-1|TRBV5-1
ASSPLNPLTGRKEQF
>TRBJ2-2|TRBV3-1
ASSSSPVVGELF
>TRBJ1-5|TRBV20-1
SARDSLNQPQH
>NA|TRBV6-1
ASQGVNLGAF
>TRBJ2-3|TRBV5-6
ASTTLVGTQY
>TRBJ2-7|TRBV5-6
ASSYWDIGEQY
>TRBJ1-5|TRBV30
AWSVRGNQPQH
>TRBJ2-7|TRBV10-3
AISPGVGLSYEQY
>TRBJ2-3|TRBV10-2
ATRLAGYTQY
>TRBJ2-1|TRBV6-1
ASSELAGGPSEQF
>TRBJ2-1|TRBV6-1
ASGSGSSYNEQF
>TRBJ1-1|TRBV30
AWMRQGNTEAF
>TRBJ1-1|TRBV5-1
ASSLVSQNTEAF
>TRBJ2-1|TRBV7-3
ASSLNGPSGSRGEQF
>TRBJ2-7|TRBV20-1
SARDRGQGGSYEQY